This T cell receptor beta chain was retrieved from a study of blood T cells in healthy people across ages. In terms of origin and age, donors were healthy Caucasian individuals from Russia aged about 6 to 90. J gave up 5 bases and V 6 bases, and 13 bases lay outside the gene matches. This CDR3 contains 15 residues. Per the germline V gene, CDR1 is WSHSY and CDR2 is SAAADI. Through a sample-barcoded 5' primer and a J-beta primer mix, a second PCR was run for roughly 6 to 12 cycles. Researchers report that each sample yielded at least 2.5 million CDR3-containing paired-end reads. TCRdb re-called the 5' RACE reads with MiXCR, one entry per CDR3 protein. The repertoire consists of 1.2 million to 1.5 million distinct CDR3 sequences, with around 42% occurring once and the leading ten covering 7.9%. Findings of the study overall: The study could not conclusively compare naive and antigen-experienced cells, given its unsorted PBMCs.

Regarding this clonotype: Its specificity is not known.

The chain uses TRBV10-2 and TRBJ2-7; TRBD2 matches at 7 bases. Material for sequencing was blood. The receptor was isolated from a woman younger than 30 in good health. The CDR3 sequence is CASRLLLLAIHEQYF. CDR3 bases: TGCGCCAGCAGGCTCCTCTTACTAGCGATCCACGAGCAGTACTTC.